This T cell receptor (beta chain) is from a study of beta chain features in type 1 diabetes. Study-level background: The examined sorted cells totaled 107,917,701 across samples.

Deletions cut 5 bases from V and 6 bases from J, with 8 bases between. The CDR3 sequence is 12 residues long. Germline CDR1 LNHNV, CDR2 YYDKDF (reference sequence). Sequencing targeted expressed TCRB transcripts, as all isolated RNA had been reverse transcribed. The assay was immunoSEQ multiplex PCR, and TCRdb's table has in-frame clones only and misses some. Among approximately 600,000 clones listed, about an eighth were seen once. Concerning this clone itself: Its antigen is currently unknown.

General observations from the study: A moderate, significant TCRB CDR3 shortening appeared in type 1 diabetes across four CD4+ subsets.

This TCR was recovered from a man aged 25 to 45 with type 1 diabetes. V is TRBV15 and J is TRBJ1-5; D is unresolved. The sequenced sample was naive CD4+ T cells from blood. The CDR3 DNA reads as TGTGCCACCAGCCCCCGGAGTCAGCCCCAGCATTTT. Residues: CATSPRSQPQHF. Full variable domain (missing parts from reference TRBV15 and TRBJ1-5): DAMVIQNPRYQVTQFGKPVTLSCSQTLNHNVMYWYQQKSSQAPKLLFHYYDKDFNNEADTPDNFQSRRPNTSFCFLDIRSPGLGDTAMYLCATSPRSQPQHFGDGTRLSIL.